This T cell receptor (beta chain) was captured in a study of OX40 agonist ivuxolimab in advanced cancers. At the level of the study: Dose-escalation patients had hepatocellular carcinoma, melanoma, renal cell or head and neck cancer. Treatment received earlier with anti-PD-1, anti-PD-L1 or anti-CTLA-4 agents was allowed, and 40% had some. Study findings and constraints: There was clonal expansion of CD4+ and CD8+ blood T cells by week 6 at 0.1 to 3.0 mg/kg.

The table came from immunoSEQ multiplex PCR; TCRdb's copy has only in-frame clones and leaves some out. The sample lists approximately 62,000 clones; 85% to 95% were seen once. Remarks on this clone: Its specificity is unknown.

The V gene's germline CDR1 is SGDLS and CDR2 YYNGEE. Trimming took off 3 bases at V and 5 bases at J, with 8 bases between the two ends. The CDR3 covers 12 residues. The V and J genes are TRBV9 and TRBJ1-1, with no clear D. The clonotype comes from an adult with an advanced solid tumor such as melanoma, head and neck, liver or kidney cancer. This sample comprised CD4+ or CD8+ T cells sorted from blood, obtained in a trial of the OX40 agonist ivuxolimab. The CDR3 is CASSGPRTEAFF. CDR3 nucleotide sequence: TGTGCCAGCAGCGGACCGAGGACTGAAGCTTTCTTT.